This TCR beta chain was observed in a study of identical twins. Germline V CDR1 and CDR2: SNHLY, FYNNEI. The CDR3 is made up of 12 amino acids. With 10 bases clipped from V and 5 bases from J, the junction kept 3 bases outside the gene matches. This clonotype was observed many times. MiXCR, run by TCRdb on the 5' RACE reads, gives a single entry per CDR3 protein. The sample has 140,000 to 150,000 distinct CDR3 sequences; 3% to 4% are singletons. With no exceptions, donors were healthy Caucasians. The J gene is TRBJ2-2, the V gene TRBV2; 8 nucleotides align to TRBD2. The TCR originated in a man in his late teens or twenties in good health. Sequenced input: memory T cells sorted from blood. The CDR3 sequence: CAKGLGTGELFF. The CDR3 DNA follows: TGTGCCAAGGGACTAGGGACCGGGGAGCTGTTTTTT.